Reported below is one T cell receptor beta chain. This record belongs to a study of cytomegalovirus exposure and HLA in healthy donors. Across the whole study: Most genotyped donors, 75% to 85% of fewer than 400, had Caucasian-associated genetic ancestry.

A multiplex PCR was run with 60 Vbeta primers and 13 Jbeta primers. Profiling relied on immunoSEQ multiplex PCR, and the TCRdb table lists in-frame clones only, not all of them. Here the sample spans about 110,000 clones, more than 75% being singletons. There are 9 residues in the CDR3. The V gene lost 1 base and the J gene lost 8 bases, with 2 bases spanning the gap. The V gene's germline CDR1 is SQVTM and CDR2 ANQGSEA. The receptor's source is a man aged 40-55 years in good health and CMV-seronegative. The specimen was PBMCs. The chain couples TRBV29-1 to TRBJ1-2, with D uncertain. The CDR3 sequence: CSVEAGYTF. Here the CDR3 DNA reads TGCAGCGTTGAAGCAGGCTACACCTTC.